This passage covers 16 T cell receptor beta chains from one sample sequenced in a study of blood T cell repertoires in COVID-19. TCRdb's copy holds only in-frame clones and misses some; the assay was immunoSEQ multiplex PCR. The sample holds tens of thousands of clones, 88% seen once. Sequenced input: peripheral blood. These receptors were collected from a human donor in a cohort sampled during active COVID-19.

J is TRBJ2-7 and V is TRBV11-2; 12 bases are shared with TRBD2. V shed 4 bases, J shed 6 bases, and the junction held 4 bases outside the gene matches. Per the germline V gene, CDR1 is SGHAT and CDR2 is FQNNGV. The CDR3 is 14 residues long. CDR3 DNA sequence: TGTGCCAGCAGCTCGACTAGCGGGAGTGGCGAGCAGTACTTC. Its protein is CASSSTSGSGEQYF. Full variable domain (rest looked up from reference TRBV11-2 and TRBJ2-7): EAGVAQSPRYKIIEKRQSVAFWCNPISGHATLYWYQQILGQGPKLLIQFQNNGVVDDSQLPKDRFSAERLKGVDSTLKIQPAKLEDSAVYLCASSSTSGSGEQYFGPGTRLTVT.

This chain links TRBV24-1 with TRBJ2-3; maybe TRBD2 (5 bases). CDR1 is KGHDR, CDR2 SFDVKD, per germline. This CDR3 region has 14 residues. V gave up 2 bases and J gave up 4 bases, with 9 bases separating them. The CDR3 spells CATSDSTSADTQYF. The CDR3 coding sequence is TGTGCCACCAGTGATTCAACTAGTGCAGATACGCAGTATTTT.

The chain couples TRBV9 to TRBJ2-2, with 8 bases lining up with TRBD1. This CDR3 is 14 amino acids long. The ends lost 0 bases at V and 8 bases at J; junction bases unmatched: 3. Per the germline V gene, CDR1 is SGDLS and CDR2 is YYNGEE. This CDR3 reads CASSVDRGYGELFF. The CDR3 DNA reads as TGTGCCAGCAGCGTAGACAGGGGGTATGGGGAGCTGTTTTTT.

This CDR3 is CASSVGTTSAETQYF. CDR3 DNA sequence: TGTGCCAGCAGCGTCGGGACTACCTCGGCGGAGACCCAGTACTTC. This sequence joins TRBV9 and TRBJ2-5, with 7 bases fitting TRBD2. The CDR3 is made up of 15 amino acids. J lost 5 bases, V lost 2 bases, and 9 bases had no gene match. Germline CDR1 reads SGDLS; CDR2 reads YYNGEE.

This clone appeared a few times. CDR3 nucleotide sequence: TGTGCCAGCTCACTATCAGGACAGGGGACCTACGAGCAGTACTTC. Translation: CASSLSGQGTYEQYF. This sequence joins TRBV18 and TRBJ2-7, with 9 bases fitting TRBD1. CDR1 is KGHSH and CDR2 is LQKENI in the germline V gene. CDR3 length equals 15 residues. The J segment lost 2 bases and the V segment lost 4 bases, leaving 6 bases of the junction unmatched.

In its sample, this clone was seen once. This chain links TRBV5-1 with TRBJ2-1, with 15 bases identical to TRBD2. The germline V gene encodes CDR1 SGHRS and CDR2 YFSETQ. V lost 5 bases to trimming and J lost 0 bases; unmatched junction nucleotides: 9. The CDR3 is 19 residues long. The CDR3 here is CASSSGLAGGRASYNEQFF. CDR3 sequence (DNA): TGCGCCAGCAGTTCGGGACTAGCGGGAGGACGTGCCTCCTACAATGAGCAGTTCTTC.

The rearrangement links TRBV5-1 to TRBJ2-7; 10 nucleotides match TRBD1. The CDR3 covers 15 residues. In germline, CDR1 is SGHRS, CDR2 YFSETQ. With V trimmed by 0 bases and J by 7 bases, 7 bases remained unmatched. The CDR3 here is CASSLDGTGVLEQYF. CDR3 sequence (DNA): TGCGCCAGCAGCTTGGACGGGACAGGGGTCTTGGAGCAGTACTTC.

The chain has TRBV24-1 and TRBJ2-5; D is possibly TRBD2 (6 bases). This CDR3 is built from 14 residues. Germline CDR1 and CDR2: KGHDR and SFDVKD. The V and J ends lost 3 bases and 1 base respectively, with 8 bases between them. The CDR3, as DNA: TGTGCCACCAGTGATGGGGGGATCCAAGAGACCCAGTACTTC. This translates into CATSDGGIQETQYF.

V and J are TRBV6-4 and TRBJ2-1, with D tentatively TRBD2 (6 bases). This CDR3 has 15 amino acids. With 0 bases removed from V and 2 bases from J, the gap between germline ends came to 8 bases. Per germline, CDR1 MRHNA and CDR2 SNTAGT. The CDR3 loop is CASSDSGGAYNEQFF. The CDR3 coding sequence is TGTGCCAGCAGTGACTCCGGCGGGGCCTACAATGAGCAGTTCTTC.

V and J are TRBV11-2 and TRBJ2-2; 7 bases match TRBD2. The CDR3 has 16 amino acids. Looked up from germline, CDR1 is SGHAT and CDR2 is FQNNGV. The J segment lost 1 base and the V segment lost 5 bases, leaving 7 bases of the junction unmatched. The CDR3 DNA sequence: TGTGCCAGCAGCCTCCGGGCTAGCGGGAACACCGGGGAGCTGTTTTTT. Its translation is CASSLRASGNTGELFF. Looking up the rest from reference TRBV11-2 and TRBJ2-2 gives the full variable domain: EAGVAQSPRYKIIEKRQSVAFWCNPISGHATLYWYQQILGQGPKLLIQFQNNGVVDDSQLPKDRFSAERLKGVDSTLKIQPAKLEDSAVYLCASSLRASGNTGELFFGEGSRLTVL.

The table lists this clone with a count of one. The gene calls are TRBV10-3 and TRBJ2-1, with D possibly TRBD2 on 6 matching bases. In germline, CDR1 is ENHRY, CDR2 SYGVKD. This CDR3 comprises 12 residues. Deletions cut 9 bases from V and 7 bases from J, with 13 bases between. CDR3 protein: CAIALARNEQFF. The CDR3 region has the DNA TGTGCCATAGCTCTAGCGAGGAATGAGCAGTTCTTC.

J is TRBJ2-1 and V is TRBV29-1, with 7 bases aligning to TRBD2. The germline CDR1 and CDR2 sequences are SQVTM and ANQGSEA. The V and J ends lost 4 bases and 2 bases, in that order; junction bases with no gene match: 5. This CDR3 comprises 14 residues. The CDR3 bases are TGCAGCGTTGGGGAGGGCCCCACCTACAATGAGCAGTTCTTC. It yields the protein CSVGEGPTYNEQFF.

The chain combines TRBV28 with TRBJ1-2; D possibly corresponds to TRBD1 (6 bases). This CDR3 is 14 amino acids long. CDR1 MDHEN and CDR2 SYDVKM come from the germline V gene. V lost 5 bases to trimming and J lost 4 bases, with 14 bases between them. CDR3 region: CASSAQGLTYGYTF. The CDR3 DNA reads as TGTGCCAGCAGTGCCCAGGGGCTTACCTATGGCTACACCTTC.

V is TRBV27 and J is TRBJ2-7, with 7 bases aligning to TRBD1. This CDR3 has 13 residues. V shed 8 bases and J 2 bases; nucleotides not matched to a gene: 6. Germline V lookup: CDR1 MNHEY, CDR2 SMNVEV (reference sequence). The CDR3 coding sequence is TGTGCCAGCGCCGCAGGACAGGCCTACGAGCAGTACTTC. Its translation: CASAAGQAYEQYF.

The sample holds a few counts of this clone. CDR3 region: CASSDGGADTDTQYF. In DNA form, the CDR3 reads TGTGCCAGCAGTGACGGAGGAGCGGACACAGATACGCAGTATTTT. V gene TRBV6-4 combines with J gene TRBJ2-3, with a tentative D call TRBD2 (5 bases). The V gene lost 2 bases and the J gene lost 2 bases, with 11 bases spanning the gap. The CDR3 consists of 15 residues. Germline loops: CDR1 MRHNA, CDR2 SNTAGT.

The rearrangement uses TRBV3-1 (or the pseudogene TRBV3-2) and TRBJ2-1, with 15 bases identical to TRBD2. CDR1 and CDR2 (germline): LGHDT, YNNKEL (reference sequence). The CDR3 runs to 16 residues. V lost 3 bases to trimming and J lost 16 bases; unmatched junction nucleotides: 13. CDR3 nucleotide sequence: TGTGCCAGCAGCCAGTCCGGACTAGCGGGAGGGCCCTCAGCATTCTTC. Amino acids: CASSQSGLAGGPSAFF.